This T cell receptor beta chain was sequenced for a study of T cell changes during pregnancy in multiple sclerosis. Per germline, CDR1 SGDLS and CDR2 YYNGEE. The CDR3 is 15 residues long. V was pared by 0 bases and J by 2 bases, with 3 bases of the junction left unmatched. Sequencing was performed with immunoSEQ multiplex PCR; in TCRdb, only in-frame clones are kept and a portion is missing. This sample carries roughly 49,000 clones, roughly 95% of them seen once, and the ten largest clones take 3.9%. The sequence derives from a female donor with multiple sclerosis, enrolled in a pregnancy study. This sequence joins TRBV9 and TRBJ2-7; 9 nucleotides match TRBD2. Material: CD8+ T cells from peripheral blood mononuclear cells, obtained after pregnancy. DNA for the CDR3: TGTGCCAGCAGCGTAGGAAGCGGGGGGCCCTACGAGCAGTACTTC. Translating gives CASSVGSGGPYEQYF.